The sequence of this T cell receptor beta chain was determined in a study of shared clonotypes between healthy human individuals. The V and J ends lost 3 bases and 3 bases, in that order; junction bases with no gene match: 11. Germline CDR1 and CDR2: LNHDA and SQIVND (reference sequence). This CDR3 region has 17 residues. Produced via immunoSEQ multiplex PCR; TCRdb's table is partial and in-frame only. The repertoire holds around 600,000 clones, 85% to 95% seen once, with around 0.12% in the top ten. In this sample, this clone turned up once. CD45RO-negative cells were positively selected for CCR7, leaving out terminally differentiated effector memory CD45RA+ cells.

This chain connects TRBV19 to TRBJ2-7; 10 bases match TRBD1. The material sequenced was naive CD8+ T cells sorted from blood. The sequence came from a woman aged 25 to 45 in good health. The DNA of the CDR3 is TGTGCCAGTAGTATGGAGTACCGGGACAGGGGATACTACGAGCAGTACTTC. Its protein is CASSMEYRDRGYYEQYF. Variable domain in full (rest from reference TRBV19 and TRBJ2-7): DGGITQSPKYLFRKEGQNVTLSCEQNLNHDAMYWYRQDPGQGLRLIYYSQIVNDFQKGDIAEGYSVSREKKESFPLTVTSAQKNPTAFYLCASSMEYRDRGYYEQYFGPGTRLTVT.